This passage covers 14 T cell receptor beta chains from one sample sequenced in a study of blood T cell repertoires in COVID-19. Only in-frame clones appear in the TCRdb table, and some are missing; sequencing was by immunoSEQ multiplex PCR. Here the sample spans almost 400,000 clones, roughly 90% being singletons. Input material: PBMCs or T cells enriched from blood (not recorded which). These receptors were collected from a woman in her twenties or thirties with acute COVID-19.

The chain has TRBV20-1 and TRBJ2-2; D is unresolved. The CDR3 runs to 15 residues. The germline V gene encodes CDR1 DFQATT and CDR2 SNEGSKA (reference sequence). Trimming shortened V by 3 bases and J by 0 bases, and 11 bases separated the two germline ends. The CDR3 sequence is CSASSETPNTGELFF. The CDR3 DNA follows: TGCAGTGCTAGTTCGGAGACCCCGAACACCGGGGAGCTGTTTTTT.

The V call is TRBV7-9, the J call TRBJ2-5; TRBD2 matches at 11 bases. Germline CDR1 and CDR2: SEHNR and FQNEAQ (reference sequence). V shed 7 bases, J shed 5 bases, and the junction held 6 bases outside the gene matches. CDR3 length: 14 amino acids. In nucleotides, the CDR3 is TGTGCCAGCATTAGCGGGGGGGTCGGGGAGACCCAGTACTTC. This sequence encodes CASISGGVGETQYF.

This chain joins TRBV15 and TRBJ2-3, with D unresolved. Deletions cut 5 bases from V and 4 bases from J, with 13 bases between. This CDR3 spans 14 amino acids. CDR1 is LNHNV and CDR2 is YYDKDF in the germline V gene (reference sequence). The CDR3 protein is CATSRLVSADTQYF. CDR3 coding DNA: TGTGCCACCAGCCGGCTAGTATCGGCAGATACGCAGTATTTT. The full variable domain, in which reference TRBV15 and TRBJ2-3 provide the parts outside the CDR3, is DAMVIQNPRYQVTQFGKPVTLSCSQTLNHNVMYWYQQKSSQAPKLLFHYYDKDFNNEADTPDNFQSRRPNTSFCFLDIRSPGLGDTAMYLCATSRLVSADTQYFGPGTRLTVL.

This sequence joins TRBV11-2 and TRBJ1-2; D is unresolved. Per the germline V gene, CDR1 is SGHAT and CDR2 is FQNNGV. CDR3 length equals 11 residues. The ends were cut back, 5 bases at V and 7 bases at J, with 8 bases in the middle. The CDR3 DNA reads TGTGCCAGCAGCATGGGCCTTGGCTACACCTTC. Translating it yields CASSMGLGYTF.

The rearrangement joins TRBV5-1 to TRBJ1-1; perhaps TRBD1 as D (6 bases). The CDR3 has 14 amino acids. CDR1 and CDR2 (germline): SGHRS, YFSETQ. The V end lost 4 bases, the J end lost 5 bases, and 15 bases lay between the germline ends. CDR3 residues: CASSVRGGLTEAFF. CDR3 coding DNA: TGCGCCAGCAGCGTCAGGGGAGGGCTGACTGAAGCTTTCTTT.

V usage is TRBV5-1 and J usage is TRBJ1-6; tentatively, D is TRBD1 (5 bases). The germline V gene has CDR1 SGHRS and CDR2 YFSETQ. With 6 bases removed from V and 8 bases from J, the gap between germline ends came to 21 bases. The CDR3 is made up of 16 amino acids. The CDR3 DNA reads as TGCGCCAGCACCGGCCCCGCGGGGACCCTAGATTCACCCCTCCACTTT. It yields the protein CASTGPAGTLDSPLHF.

The chain uses TRBV5-6 and TRBJ1-5; D not certain. CDR3 size: 15 residues. Germline CDR1 reads SGHDT; CDR2 reads YYEEEE. V lost 1 base, J lost 1 base, and 9 bases lay in between. The CDR3: CASSLFGSSNQPQHF. CDR3 DNA sequence: TGTGCCAGCAGCTTGTTTGGCTCGAGCAATCAGCCCCAGCATTTT.

The V and J genes are TRBV29-1 and TRBJ2-1, with a tentative D call TRBD2 (5 bases). This CDR3 spans 14 amino acids. Trimming cost V 4 bases and J 0 bases, with 10 bases left between them. Germline CDR1 SQVTM, CDR2 ANQGSEA. The CDR3, as DNA: TGCAGCGTTGTGGAGGCAGGCTCCTACAATGAGCAGTTCTTC. Protein: CSVVEAGSYNEQFF.

This clone came up once. The chain couples TRBV2 to TRBJ2-1; 9 bases fit TRBD1. The CDR3 has 14 residues. Unmatched junction bases numbered 7, after V lost 8 bases and J lost 5 bases. Germline CDR1 is SNHLY and CDR2 is FYNNEI. CDR3 loop: CASLQQGANNEQFF. The DNA of the CDR3 is TGTGCCAGCCTACAACAGGGGGCAAACAATGAGCAGTTCTTC.

Concerning this clone: At the DNA level, this CDR3 is encoded by other sequences in the same sample as well. The chain recombines TRBV19 with TRBJ2-2, with TRBD2 matching 12 bases. Germline assignment: CDR1 LNHDA and CDR2 SQIVND (reference sequence). V lost 3 bases and J lost 5; bases outside the gene matches: 1. This CDR3 is built from 15 residues. CDR3 protein: CASSILAGGTGELFF. In DNA, the CDR3 is TGTGCCAGTAGTATTCTAGCGGGGGGGACCGGGGAGCTGTTTTTT.

The rearrangement joins TRBV19 to TRBJ1-2; TRBD1 matches at 7 bases. This CDR3 is built from 13 residues. CDR1 LNHDA and CDR2 SQIVND come from the germline V gene (reference sequence). V lost 10 bases to trimming and J lost 4 bases; unmatched junction nucleotides: 9. The CDR3 region is CATRDRHSYGYTF. CDR3 nucleotides: TGTGCCACTAGGGACAGACATAGCTATGGCTACACCTTC.

This clone showed up just once. J is TRBJ2-3 and V is TRBV2, with unresolved D. Germline assignment: CDR1 SNHLY and CDR2 FYNNEI. This CDR3 comprises 13 residues. Between the trimmed V and J ends, which lost 6 bases and 6 bases, there was a span of 13 bases. The CDR3, as DNA: TGTGCCAGCAGATACAATCTCCTGGATACGCAGTATTTT. This encodes CASRYNLLDTQYF. The entire variable domain, with the rest obtained from reference TRBV2 and TRBJ2-3, is as follows: EPEVTQTPSHQVTQMGQEVILRCVPISNHLYFYWYRQILGQKVEFLVSFYNNEISEKSEIFDDQFSVERPDGSNFTLKIRSTKLEDSAMYFCASRYNLLDTQYFGPGTRLTVL.

The chain employs TRBV19 and TRBJ2-1, with 10 bases aligning to TRBD2. Trimming cost V 5 bases and J 3 bases; bases outside gene matches: 1. Germline V gene data show CDR1 as LNHDA and CDR2 as SQIVND (reference sequence). The CDR3 covers 14 residues. The CDR3 sequence: CASSGLAVYNEQFF. For the CDR3, the DNA is TGTGCCAGTAGTGGACTAGCGGTCTACAATGAGCAGTTCTTC.

This clone was detected a few times. The rearrangement links TRBV5-1 to TRBJ2-2; D not resolved. V lost 0 bases and J lost 1, with 7 bases in between. Germline CDR1 is SGHRS and CDR2 is YFSETQ. There are 15 residues in the CDR3. Here the CDR3 reads CASSLGHQNTGELFF. Written as DNA, the CDR3 is TGCGCCAGCAGCTTGGGGCACCAGAACACCGGGGAGCTGTTTTTT.